Listed below are T cell receptor beta chains from one sample, sequenced in a study of human T cells and chemical hapten exposure. TCRdb processed the RACE reads anew with MiXCR; each CDR3 protein has one entry. In the table there are 300,000 to 450,000 distinct CDR3 sequences, around 5.5% of which are singletons. The sequencing used whole blood, collected in connection with sensitization to the hapten diphenylcyclopropenone (DPC). These receptors all come from a woman between 18 and 29 years old with alopecia areata. Some clones in this sample may be carry-over from other donors' samples. Each CDR3 is given with its conserved first and last residue. The D gene is left open where the match is weak. Expanded clones are given a class, and other clones once, few, many or no size at all.

CASSSAPSSGNTIYF	TGTGCCAGCAGTAGCGCTCCGAGCTCTGGAAACACCATATATTTT	TRBJ1-3	TRBV9	NA	few
CASSHIATDTQYF	TGTGCCAGCAGTCACATTGCCACAGATACGCAGTATTTT	TRBJ2-3	TRBV12-3/TRBV12-4	NA	few
CASRDPAGGYGYTF	TGTGCCAGCAGGGACCCCGCAGGGGGCTATGGCTACACCTTC	TRBJ1-2	TRBV6-6	TRBD1	NA
CSVERDMNTEAFF	TGCAGCGTTGAACGGGATATGAACACTGAAGCTTTCTTT	TRBJ1-1	TRBV29-1	NA	many
CASSPGWRLAGEIQETQYF	TGTGCCAGCAGCCCCGGGTGGAGACTAGCGGGGGAGATTCAAGAGACCCAGTACTTC	TRBJ2-5	TRBV7-8	TRBD2	few
CAVRQALNTEAFF	TGTGCCGTGCGACAGGCCCTTAACACTGAAGCTTTCTTT	TRBJ1-1	TRBV10-3	NA	NA
CASRSPGRTVSGANVLTF	TGCGCCAGCAGGAGCCCGGGACGAACCGTCTCTGGGGCCAACGTCCTGACTTTC	TRBJ2-6	TRBV4-1	NA	few
CASSSSGTAYGYTF	TGTGCCAGCAGCTCCTCCGGGACAGCATATGGCTACACCTTC	TRBJ1-2	TRBV7-2	TRBD1	many
CSARDYGVGEIGNTIYF	TGCAGTGCTAGAGATTACGGTGTGGGGGAGATCGGAAACACCATATATTTT	TRBJ1-3	TRBV20-1	NA	few
CASSQAAGAYWYGYTF	TGTGCCAGCAGCCAAGCAGCAGGGGCTTATTGGTATGGCTACACCTTC	TRBJ1-2	TRBV14	NA	NA
CASSLTGGVWSPLHF	TGCGCCAGCAGTCTAACAGGGGGCGTATGGTCACCCCTCCACTTT	TRBJ1-6	TRBV23-1	TRBD1	many
CASIDSMTMNTEAFF	TGTGCCAGCATTGACAGTATGACGATGAACACTGAAGCTTTCTTT	TRBJ1-1	TRBV27	NA	many
CASSITGKTYEQYF	TGTGCCAGCAGCATAACCGGGAAAACCTACGAGCAGTACTTC	TRBJ2-7	TRBV11-3	NA	NA
CASSLAPGLLGRNEQFF	TGTGCCAGCAGCTTAGCCCCGGGACTACTCGGTCGGAATGAGCAGTTCTTC	TRBJ2-1	TRBV7-2	TRBD2	many
CASSLLDRDHTF	TGCGCCAGCAGCTTACTGGACAGGGACCACACCTTC	TRBJ1-2	TRBV5-1	TRBD1	NA
CASSYPQGTGANVLTF	TGTGCCAGCAGTTATCCCCAGGGGACTGGGGCCAACGTCCTGACTTTC	TRBJ2-6	TRBV7-2	NA	NA
CASSIEGSPTEAFF	TGTGCCAGCAGCATCGAAGGGTCCCCGACTGAAGCTTTCTTT	TRBJ1-1	TRBV7-9	NA	many
CSVAGRAGTEAFF	TGCAGTGTTGCAGGTAGGGCGGGGACTGAAGCTTTCTTT	TRBJ1-1	TRBV20-1	NA	few
CASSLVTGDTEAFF	TGTGCCAGCAGTTTAGTGACAGGGGACACTGAAGCTTTCTTT	TRBJ1-1	TRBV12-3/TRBV12-4	TRBD1	NA
CASSPGGPETQYF	TGTGCCAGCTCACCAGGGGGTCCGGAGACCCAGTACTTC	TRBJ2-5	TRBV18	NA	many
CASSFLEGRAFF	TGTGCCAGCAGCTTCTTAGAGGGAAGAGCTTTCTTT	TRBJ1-1	TRBV7-2	NA	many
CASSFPSAGQTCYTF	TGTGCCAGCAGTTTCCCGTCGGCGGGACAGACGTGCTACACCTTC	TRBJ1-2	TRBV6-2/TRBV6-3	TRBD1	NA
CCVEGPDTQYF	TGCTGCGTGGAAGGGCCAGATACGCAGTATTTT	TRBJ2-3	TRBV29-1	NA	NA
CASSGALGTLRTEQFF	TGTGCCAGCAGTGGGGCCCTAGGGACCCTTAGGACTGAGCAGTTCTTC	TRBJ2-1	TRBV6-2/TRBV6-3	NA	few
CSYWGGTDTQYF	TGCAGTTACTGGGGGGGGACAGATACGCAGTATTTT	TRBJ2-3	TRBV20-1	TRBD2	many
CASSLNVYEQYF	TGTGCCAGCAGCTTGAATGTTTACGAGCAGTACTTC	TRBJ2-7	TRBV5-6	NA	NA
CASSRWTTENTEAFF	TGTGCCAGCTCACGATGGACAACCGAGAACACTGAAGCTTTCTTT	TRBJ1-1	TRBV18	NA	NA
CASSLDRSSYNSPLHF	TGCGCCAGCAGCCTGGACAGAAGCTCCTATAATTCACCCCTCCACTTT	TRBJ1-6	TRBV4-3	NA	many
CASSAAGGRGVTQYF	TGTGCCAGCAGTGCGGCGGGGGGCCGCGGTGTTACGCAGTATTTT	TRBJ2-3	TRBV6-6	TRBD2	NA
CAISESDIQETQYF	TGTGCCATCAGTGAGTCGGATATCCAAGAGACCCAGTACTTC	TRBJ2-5	TRBV10-3	NA	many
CASSPIGQVFTDTQYF	TGCGCCAGCAGCCCGATCGGACAGGTTTTTACAGATACGCAGTATTTT	TRBJ2-3	TRBV5-1	TRBD1	few
CASSQDLAGGPTDTQYF	TGTGCCAGCAGCCAAGATTTAGCGGGGGGCCCCACAGATACGCAGTATTTT	TRBJ2-3	TRBV3-1	TRBD2	few
CATSADLSNQPQHF	TGTGCCACCAGTGCCGATCTTAGCAATCAGCCCCAGCATTTT	TRBJ1-5	TRBV24-1	NA	few
CASSSDRTAGNTIYF	TGTGCCAGCAGCTCCGACAGGACAGCTGGAAACACCATATATTTT	TRBJ1-3	TRBV7-9	NA	many
CSAPTQGASEQFF	TGCAGTGCCCCCACCCAGGGGGCCAGTGAGCAGTTCTTC	TRBJ2-1	TRBV20-1	TRBD1	NA
CASSFVGNNSPLHF	TGTGCCAGCAGTTTTGTGGGGAATAATTCACCCCTCCACTTT	TRBJ1-6	TRBV27	NA	few
CSAQGRNYEQYF	TGCAGTGCCCAGGGACGGAACTACGAGCAGTACTTC	TRBJ2-7	TRBV20-1	NA	many
CASALMGNEQYF	TGTGCCAGCGCTCTAATGGGAAACGAGCAGTACTTC	TRBJ2-7	TRBV2	NA	NA
CASEPGPSTDTQYF	TGTGCCAGCGAGCCGGGCCCTAGCACAGATACGCAGTATTTT	TRBJ2-3	TRBV9	NA	NA
CASSVEPGQGNNEQFF	TGTGCCAGCAGCGTCGAGCCGGGACAGGGGAACAATGAGCAGTTCTTC	TRBJ2-1	TRBV7-3	TRBD1	NA
CASSARDNHEQFF	TGTGCCAGCAGCGCCAGGGATAACCATGAGCAGTTCTTC	TRBJ2-1	TRBV5-6	NA	NA
CASSAIRMNTEAFF	TGTGCCAGCAGTGCTATCAGAATGAACACTGAAGCTTTCTTT	TRBJ1-1	TRBV2	NA	many
CASSSIDSDEKLFF	TGTGCCAGCAGTTCTATTGACAGCGATGAAAAACTGTTTTTT	TRBJ1-4	TRBV2	NA	few
CASSQGVRGGANVLTF	TGTGCCAGCAGCCAAGGCGTCCGAGGGGGGGCCAACGTCCTGACTTTC	TRBJ2-6	TRBV4-2	NA	many
CASSLFGGIQGTDTQYF	TGTGCCAGCAGCTTATTTGGTGGTATACAAGGTACAGATACGCAGTATTTT	TRBJ2-3	TRBV7-2	NA	few
CASSSRQGAVNEQFF	TGCGCCAGCAGCTCAAGACAGGGGGCTGTGAATGAGCAGTTCTTC	TRBJ2-1	TRBV5-1	TRBD1	many
CASSQGSVSTDTQYF	TGTGCCAGCAGCCAAGGGTCGGTTAGCACAGATACGCAGTATTTT	TRBJ2-3	TRBV14	NA	NA
CASSYIGQPQHF	TGTGCCAGCAGTTACATCGGTCAGCCCCAGCATTTT	TRBJ1-5	TRBV6-6	NA	few
CASSPQAGANVLTF	TGCGCCAGCAGCCCCCAGGCTGGGGCCAACGTCCTGACTTTC	TRBJ2-6	TRBV5-1	NA	NA
CASSESAQETQYF	TGTGCCAGCAGTGAATCGGCCCAAGAGACCCAGTACTTC	TRBJ2-5	TRBV2	NA	few
CASSFRDRDNTEAFF	TGTGCCAGCAGTTTCCGGGACAGGGATAACACTGAAGCTTTCTTT	TRBJ1-1	TRBV28	TRBD1	few
CASRPVGQELDTGELFF	TGTGCCAGCAGGCCAGTCGGACAGGAGCTCGACACCGGGGAGCTGTTTTTT	TRBJ2-2	TRBV2	TRBD1	many
CASSGTLNTEAFF	TGTGCCAGCTCCGGGACATTGAACACTGAAGCTTTCTTT	TRBJ1-1	TRBV9	NA	many
CASSLFPRSSGGAYEQFF	TGTGCCAGCAGTTTATTCCCCCGATCTAGCGGGGGGGCCTATGAGCAGTTCTTC	TRBJ2-1	TRBV28	TRBD2	many
CASSFGVDQPQHF	TGTGCCAGCAGTTTCGGGGTGGATCAGCCCCAGCATTTT	TRBJ1-5	TRBV12-3/TRBV12-4	NA	many
CASSPMDRDYGYTF	TGTGCCAGCAGCCCCATGGACAGGGACTATGGCTACACCTTC	TRBJ1-2	TRBV7-9	TRBD1	few
CATSSERYTDTQYF	TGTGCCACCAGTTCGGAGCGCTACACAGATACGCAGTATTTT	TRBJ2-3	TRBV24-1	NA	few